This T cell receptor beta chain was recovered during a study of Graves' ophthalmopathy and Graves' hyperthyroidism. Scientists amplified the TCR beta CDR3 regions from RNA transcripts. Amplification began with first-round RT-PCR using HTBI primers, then second-round multiplex PCR was performed. TCRdb analysed the multiplex PCR reads with MiXCR anew, one entry per CDR3 protein. This sample has about 480,000 distinct CDR3 sequences, with 14% found just once. Per germline, CDR1 DFQATT and CDR2 SNEGSKA (reference sequence). The CDR3 contains 16 residues. V shed 6 bases, J shed 2 bases, and the junction held 13 bases outside the gene matches.

The V call is TRBV20-1, the J call TRBJ2-7, with 10 nucleotides matching TRBD2. Sequencing was done on a sample of blood. The receptor was isolated from a woman in her twenties or thirties with Graves' ophthalmopathy. CDR3 residues: CSARDIGTSVTYEQYF. In nucleotides, the CDR3 is TGCAGTGCGCGGGACATCGGGACTAGCGTTACCTACGAGCAGTACTTC.